What follows are 32 T cell receptor beta chains derived from one specimen sequenced in a study of cytomegalovirus exposure and HLA in healthy donors. Vbeta (60) and Jbeta (13) primers were used in the PCR. The method was immunoSEQ multiplex PCR; TCRdb's version includes in-frame clones alone and lacks a portion of them. Seen here are 100,000 to 150,000 clones, 65% to 85% observed once, and the top ten hold 1.8%. The sequenced sample was PBMCs. The origin of the receptors is a woman in her thirties or forties in good health and CMV-seronegative.

The chain has TRBV5-1 and TRBJ1-4, with 7 bases aligning to TRBD1. The CDR3 sequence is 14 residues long. The J segment lost 4 bases and the V segment lost 5 bases, leaving 5 bases of the junction unmatched. Germline V gene data show CDR1 as SGHRS and CDR2 as YFSETQ. CDR3 in amino acids: CASSMTGINEKLFF. CDR3 bases: TGCGCCAGCAGTATGACAGGGATTAATGAAAAACTGTTTTTT.

The chain recombines TRBV15 with TRBJ2-4, with D maybe TRBD2 (5 bases). This CDR3 comprises 17 residues. Germline V gives CDR1 LNHNV, CDR2 YYDKDF (reference sequence). Deletions cut 4 bases from V and 2 bases from J, with 18 bases between. DNA for the CDR3: TGTGCCACCAGCATAACTCTAGCTCAGGACCCCAAAAACATTCAGTACTTC. It specifies CATSITLAQDPKNIQYF.

The chain is built from TRBV2 and TRBJ2-2; TRBD2 is a possible D gene (6 bases). This CDR3 contains 14 residues. V gave up 8 bases and J gave up 4 bases, with 14 bases separating them. Germline CDR1 reads SNHLY; CDR2 reads FYNNEI. This CDR3 is CASGGIFGTGELFF. CDR3 in DNA: TGTGCCAGCGGGGGGATTTTTGGCACCGGGGAGCTGTTTTTT.

The chain links TRBV28 to TRBJ1-4; 7 nucleotides line up with TRBD1. Germline-derived CDR1 and CDR2 are MDHEN and SYDVKM. This CDR3 spans 13 amino acids. Germline trimming cut 7 bases from V and 8 bases from J; bases unmatched to any gene: 7. This chain's CDR3 is CASIPGTAEKLFF. Here the CDR3 DNA reads TGTGCCAGCATTCCCGGGACAGCCGAAAAACTGTTTTTT.

This clone was found a few times. J is TRBJ2-3 and V is TRBV5-4, with D possibly being TRBD2 (6 bases). Per the germline V gene, CDR1 is SGHNT and CDR2 is YYREEE (reference sequence). The CDR3 length is 16 residues. Trimming removed 3 bases at V and 0 bases at J, with 14 bases between. This CDR3 reads CASSSTAGTSTDTQYF. DNA for the CDR3: TGTGCCAGCAGCTCAACCGCCGGGACTAGCACAGATACGCAGTATTTT.

V is TRBV28 and J is TRBJ1-1, with D unresolved. This CDR3 is 11 amino acids long. Germline V lookup: CDR1 MDHEN, CDR2 SYDVKM. The V end lost 7 bases, the J end lost 1 base, and 4 bases lay between the germline ends. CDR3 nucleotides: TGTGCCAGCATTCGGAACACTGAAGCTTTCTTT. This sequence encodes CASIRNTEAFF. The variable domain in full, completed from reference TRBV28 and TRBJ1-1, reads DVKVTQSSRYLVKRTGEKVFLECVQDMDHENMFWYRQDPGLGLRLIYFSYDVKMKEKGDIPEGYSVSREKKERFSLILESASTNQTSMYLCASIRNTEAFFGQGTRLTVV.

The genes are TRBV28 and TRBJ2-7; no clear D gene. CDR1 is MDHEN and CDR2 is SYDVKM in the germline V gene. This CDR3 is 12 amino acids long. V was clipped by 7 bases and J by 0 bases, with 7 bases between them. CDR3 sequence: CASTDNSYEQYF. Written as DNA, the CDR3 is TGTGCCAGCACCGACAACTCCTACGAGCAGTACTTC.

In this sample, this clone turned up once. This chain uses TRBV5-1 with TRBJ2-1; 8 bases agree with TRBD2. Per the germline V gene, CDR1 is SGHRS and CDR2 is YFSETQ. With V trimmed by 0 bases and J by 6 bases, 8 bases remained unmatched. The length of the CDR3 is 16 residues. The chain's CDR3 is CASSLARAGGGNEQFF. Here the CDR3 DNA reads TGCGCCAGCAGCTTGGCCCGTGCGGGAGGCGGCAATGAGCAGTTCTTC. Using reference TRBV5-1 and TRBJ2-1 for the parts outside the CDR3, the full variable domain is KAGVTQTPRYLIKTRGQQVTLSCSPISGHRSVSWYQQTPGQGLQFLFEYFSETQRNKGNFPGRFSGRQFSNSRSEMNVSTLELGDSALYLCASSLARAGGGNEQFFGPGTRLTVL.

V is TRBV30 and J is TRBJ2-1; D gene uncertain. Per the germline V gene, CDR1 is GTSNPN and CDR2 is SVGIG (reference sequence). The V end lost 4 bases, the J end lost 0 bases, and 16 bases lay between the germline ends. The length of the CDR3 is 16 residues. DNA for the CDR3: TGTGCCTGGATTCCCCGCGGAGAGAGCTCCTACAATGAGCAGTTCTTC. Translated: CAWIPRGESSYNEQFF. Together with reference TRBV30 and TRBJ2-1, the CDR3 gives the full variable domain: SQTIHQWPATLVQPVGSPLSLECTVEGTSNPNLYWYRQAAGRGLQLLFYSVGIGQISSEVPQNLSASRPQDRQFILSSKKLLLSDSGFYLCAWIPRGESSYNEQFFGPGTRLTVL.

The chain couples TRBV25-1 to TRBJ2-7; weak D call: TRBD1 (6 bases). V was clipped by 5 bases and J by 0 bases, with 11 bases between them. The CDR3 is 14 residues long. From germline, CDR1 is MGHDK and CDR2 SYGVNS. CDR3 DNA sequence: TGTGCCAGCAGTTTTCAGGGGAGCTCCTACGAGCAGTACTTC. It is translated as CASSFQGSSYEQYF.

The CDR3 here is CASRGLQGGYEQYF. DNA of the CDR3: TGTGCCAGCAGGGGATTGCAGGGGGGTTACGAGCAGTACTTC. The genes are TRBV27 and TRBJ2-7; D may be TRBD1 (7 bases). Germline V CDR1 and CDR2: MNHEY, SMNVEV (reference sequence). The CDR3 is made up of 14 amino acids. V lost 6 bases and J 4 bases, leaving 16 bases between the germline ends.

This chain connects TRBV19 to TRBJ2-7; 9 bases fit TRBD1. The CDR3 length is 14 residues. In germline, CDR1 is LNHDA, CDR2 SQIVND (reference sequence). V trimming: 3 bases; J trimming: 3 bases; junction bases outside the gene matches: 3. DNA for the CDR3: TGTGCCAGTAGTATCTGGACAGGGGACTACGAGCAGTACTTC. This sequence encodes CASSIWTGDYEQYF.

This clone was picked up a small number of times. The genes are TRBV28 and TRBJ1-4, with TRBD1 as a possible D gene (6 bases). V was clipped by 4 bases and J by 11 bases, with 23 bases between them. Germline V lookup: CDR1 MDHEN, CDR2 SYDVKM. This CDR3 has 16 residues. CDR3 region: CASSSSRTGLMNKLFF. CDR3 DNA sequence: TGTGCCAGCAGTTCCTCCCGTACAGGGCTGATGAACAAACTGTTTTTT.

This chain uses TRBV6-5 with TRBJ1-3; TRBD1 might be the D (5 bases). The CDR3 consists of 12 residues. Per germline, CDR1 MNHEY and CDR2 SVGAGI. V lost 7 bases and J lost 2, with 6 bases in between. CDR3 DNA sequence: TGTGCCAGCACAGGGCCTGGAAACACCATATATTTT. Translation gives CASTGPGNTIYF.

This chain joins TRBV5-1 and TRBJ1-4; 8 bases map to TRBD1. This CDR3 has 14 residues. V dropped 4 bases and J dropped 4; count of bases not matched to a gene: 3. The germline V gene has CDR1 SGHRS and CDR2 YFSETQ. CDR3 residues: CASSSDRGNEKLFF. In DNA, the CDR3 is TGCGCCAGCAGCAGCGACAGGGGTAATGAAAAACTGTTTTTT.

The rearrangement joins TRBV11-2 to TRBJ2-1; TRBD1 matches at 7 bases. J was trimmed by 3 bases and V by 4 bases; bases with no gene match: 6. The CDR3 is 15 residues long. Germline CDR1 and CDR2: SGHAT and FQNNGV. The CDR3 region has the DNA TGTGCCAGCAGCTCCACCGGGACAGACTACAATGAGCAGTTCTTC. It is translated as CASSSTGTDYNEQFF.

The CDR3 here is CATRRDREVGELFF. CDR3 nucleotide sequence: TGTGCCACCAGAAGAGACAGGGAGGTCGGGGAGCTGTTTTTT. The rearrangement links TRBV6-5 to TRBJ2-2; D may be TRBD1 (7 bases). The CDR3 covers 14 residues. Trimming took off 10 bases at V and 7 bases at J, with 19 bases between the two ends. CDR1 is MNHEY and CDR2 is SVGAGI in the germline V gene.

This sequence joins TRBV7-2 and TRBJ1-2; D is perhaps TRBD1 (5 bases). The CDR3 length is 14 residues. In germline, CDR1 is SGHTA, CDR2 FQGNSA. The ends were cut back, 5 bases at V and 7 bases at J, with 17 bases in the middle. The CDR3 spells CASSQGRGEVGYTF. Here the CDR3 DNA reads TGTGCCAGCAGCCAAGGTAGGGGCGAAGTTGGCTACACCTTC.

The chain couples TRBV10-3 to TRBJ2-7; 10 positions agree with TRBD2. The germline CDR1 and CDR2 sequences are ENHRY and SYGVKD. V trimming: 6 bases; J trimming: 6 bases; junction bases outside the gene matches: 11. The length of the CDR3 is 15 residues. The CDR3 DNA sequence: TGTGCCATCAGGTCAGCGGGGGGGCCGAGGGGCGAGCAGTACTTC. Translated, it gives CAIRSAGGPRGEQYF.

This clone was counted between two and nine times. The chain employs TRBV5-5 and TRBJ2-5; 9 bases fit TRBD1. The trim removed 4 bases at V and 5 bases at J, leaving 18 bases unmatched. Germline V CDR1 and CDR2: SGHKS, YYEKEE (reference sequence). This CDR3 has 18 amino acids. The CDR3 DNA reads as TGTGCCAGCAGCCACCAGCCATGGGGGGACAGGGCTGGGGAGACCCAGTACTTC. Its protein is CASSHQPWGDRAGETQYF.

V and J are TRBV25-1 and TRBJ1-4; D not certain. The germline CDR1 and CDR2 sequences are MGHDK and SYGVNS. There are 11 residues in the CDR3. The V end lost 6 bases, the J end lost 10 bases, and 9 bases lay between the germline ends. CDR3 region: CASSASGKLFF. In DNA, the CDR3 is TGTGCCAGCAGCGCTTCGGGAAAACTGTTTTTT. Using reference TRBV25-1 and TRBJ1-4 for the parts outside the CDR3, the full variable domain is EADIYQTPRYLVIGTGKKITLECSQTMGHDKMYWYQQDPGMELHLIHYSYGVNSTEKGDLSSESTVSRIRTEHFPLTLESARPSHTSQYLCASSASGKLFFGSGTQLSVL.

J is TRBJ2-2 and V is TRBV6-1; 7 bases are a match to TRBD1. CDR3 length equals 14 residues. Trimming at V came to 8 bases and at J to 8 bases, leaving 11 bases not matched to a gene. The germline V gene has CDR1 MNHNS and CDR2 SASEGT. CDR3 loop: CASLATGIPGELFF. The CDR3 bases are TGTGCCAGCCTCGCGACAGGGATACCGGGGGAGCTGTTTTTT.

J is TRBJ1-5 and V is TRBV19, with D perhaps matching TRBD1 (6 bases). With 8 bases removed from V and 4 bases from J, the gap between germline ends came to 12 bases. Germline CDR1 and CDR2: LNHDA and SQIVND (reference sequence). The CDR3 runs 13 residues. CDR3 residues: CASEQGWNQPQHF. The CDR3 DNA sequence: TGTGCCAGTGAACAGGGATGGAATCAGCCCCAGCATTTT.

The chain employs TRBV7-9 and TRBJ2-1, with D maybe TRBD2 (5 bases). The CDR3 spans 14 residues. CDR1 and CDR2 (germline): SEHNR, FQNEAQ (reference sequence). Trimming cost V 1 base and J 7 bases, with 11 bases left between them. CDR3 sequence: CASSLGLPGNEQFF. CDR3 DNA: TGTGCCAGCAGCTTAGGACTACCGGGGAATGAGCAGTTCTTC. The entire variable domain, with the rest obtained from reference TRBV7-9 and TRBJ2-1, is as follows: DTGVSQNPRHKITKRGQNVTFRCDPISEHNRLYWYRQTLGQGPEFLTYFQNEAQLEKSRLLSDRFSAERPKGSFSTLEIQRTEQGDSAMYLCASSLGLPGNEQFFGPGTRLTVL.

The CDR3 sequence: CASSLGRDTEAFF. The DNA for the CDR3 is TGTGCCAGCTCGCTGGGCAGAGACACTGAAGCTTTCTTT. The chain employs TRBV18 and TRBJ1-1; D unresolved. The germline V gene has CDR1 KGHSH and CDR2 LQKENI. The V and J ends lost 6 bases and 3 bases respectively, with 11 bases between them. CDR3 size: 13 residues.

The CDR3 bases are TGTGCCAGCAGTGACCGACAGGGAAGCTCCTACGAGCAGTACTTC. It codes for CASSDRQGSSYEQYF. This sequence joins TRBV6-1 and TRBJ2-7; 7 positions match TRBD1. The CDR3 length is 15 residues. The germline V gene has CDR1 MNHNS and CDR2 SASEGT. The J segment lost 0 bases and the V segment lost 3 bases, leaving 5 bases of the junction unmatched.

By sample fraction, this clone is medium-sized (0.01 to 0.1%). This chain joins TRBV9 and TRBJ2-1, with TRBD2 matching 8 bases. The germline gives CDR1 SGDLS, CDR2 YYNGEE. J lost 2 bases, V lost 0 bases, and 4 bases had no gene match. The CDR3 has 16 residues. The CDR3 coding sequence is TGTGCCAGCAGCGTAGACTCGGGGGGGGCCTACAATGAGCAGTTCTTC. It encodes CASSVDSGGAYNEQFF. The full variable domain, completed using reference TRBV9 and TRBJ2-1, is DSGVTQTPKHLITATGQRVTLRCSPRSGDLSVYWYQQSLDQGLQFLIQYYNGEERAKGNILERFSAQQFPDLHSELNLSSLELGDSALYFCASSVDSGGAYNEQFFGPGTRLTVL.

The table lists this clone with a few counts. The chain links TRBV15 to TRBJ2-1; possibly TRBD1 for D (6 bases). Deletions cut 2 bases from V and 4 bases from J, with 12 bases between. From germline, CDR1 is LNHNV and CDR2 YYDKDF (reference sequence). The CDR3 sequence is 15 residues long. CDR3 amino acids: CATSRYRDKYNEQFF. As DNA, the CDR3 is TGTGCCACCAGCAGATATCGGGACAAATACAATGAGCAGTTCTTC.

The genes are TRBV28 and TRBJ2-7, with 7 bases that match TRBD1. In germline, CDR1 is MDHEN, CDR2 SYDVKM. V lost 5 bases to trimming and J lost 4 bases; unmatched junction nucleotides: 8. The CDR3 sequence is 14 residues long. CDR3 sequence reads: CASSQRQGRYEQYF. CDR3 coding DNA: TGTGCCAGCAGTCAGCGACAGGGAAGGTACGAGCAGTACTTC.

CDR3 sequence: CASSLGGSSGNTIYF. The DNA for the CDR3 is TGTGCCAGCAGCTTAGGGGGCAGCTCTGGAAACACCATATATTTT. The gene calls are TRBV7-3 and TRBJ1-3, with D maybe TRBD1 (6 bases). There are 15 residues in the CDR3. Trimming stripped 2 bases from V and 0 bases from J, with 8 bases between. Germline assignment: CDR1 SGHTA and CDR2 FQGTGA.

The CDR3 is CASKAGPAESNQPQHF. The CDR3 coding sequence is TGTGCCAGTAAGGCGGGGCCGGCAGAGAGCAATCAGCCCCAGCATTTT. The chain is built from TRBV19 and TRBJ1-5; a weak D match, TRBD1 (5 bases). V was clipped by 7 bases and J by 1 base, with 17 bases between them. This CDR3 spans 16 amino acids. Germline V gene sequence: CDR1 LNHDA, CDR2 SQIVND (reference sequence). Full variable domain (rest looked up from reference TRBV19 and TRBJ1-5): DGGITQSPKYLFRKEGQNVTLSCEQNLNHDAMYWYRQDPGQGLRLIYYSQIVNDFQKGDIAEGYSVSREKKESFPLTVTSAQKNPTAFYLCASKAGPAESNQPQHFGDGTRLSIL.

J is TRBJ2-2 and V is TRBV6-5, with a weak D call TRBD2 (6 bases). The germline CDR1 and CDR2 sequences are MNHEY and SVGAGI. This CDR3 has 13 amino acids. V dropped 7 bases and J dropped 4 bases, with 10 bases sitting between them. The CDR3 region has the DNA TGTGCCAGCACAATGGGAGGCACCGGGGAGCTGTTTTTT. Its protein product is CASTMGGTGELFF.